This TCR beta chain comes out of a study of Graves' ophthalmopathy and Graves' hyperthyroidism (dated by TCRdb to the late 2010s). Looking at the study overall: Peripheral blood was collected before any treatment was given, at the time of initial diagnosis. To tell Graves' ophthalmopathy apart from Graves' hyperthyroidism, and to predict which patients would progress to ophthalmopathy, the study relied on TCR beta repertoire signatures. In total, approximately 140 blood samples were TCR-sequenced: roughly 45 ophthalmopathy, some 80 hyperthyroidism and about 17 hyperthyroidism-to-ophthalmopathy patients. A discovery set of 95 to 100 patients (43 ophthalmopathy, 57 stable hyperthyroidism) was enrolled to explore V-J signatures distinguishing ophthalmopathy from hyperthyroidism. The independent validation cohort included approximately 19 hyperthyroidism patients plus 17 patients who later progressed from hyperthyroidism to ophthalmopathy. In roughly six hyperthyroidism patients, the T-cell repertoires found in thyroid tissue were compared with those found in blood. After sampling, hyperthyroidism patients received methimazole starting at 30 mg daily, and ophthalmopathy patients received high-dose intravenous methylprednisolone. The 90 to 100 discovery patients were randomly divided into training and test sets at a 7:3 ratio. Study-wide findings and limitations: No statistical method was used to predetermine the sample size, and group allocation was not hidden from the investigators. The 13-signature model separated ophthalmopathy from stable hyperthyroidism with 85% to 90% sensitivity and almost 84% specificity in cross-validation, and 80%/75% in the test set. In validation, the model predicted ophthalmopathy progression with 55% to 71% sensitivity and approximately 72% specificity; fewer than 15 predicted patients were CT-confirmed with GO in a median of around 6 months. Most of the expanded thyroid clonotypes with a frequency above 0.001 were also detected in blood, and it was suggested that the thyroid immune response may be reflected by blood repertoires.

The CDR3 starts with the cysteine, ends with the phenylalanine, and has 15 residues. Only the CDR3 DNA is retained, 45 bases long and in frame from the first base. CDR1 and CDR2 are drawn from the germline V gene (reference sequence): LNHDA, SQIVND. As concerns this clonotype: This receptor's antigen is unknown. A much larger clonotype is one base distant, so this may be a read error.

Ophthalmopathy patients had moderately to severely active disease, Clinical Activity Score of at least 3, NOSPECS grade of at least 4, and disease duration under 3 months. Anyone with other autoimmune diseases, uncontrolled infections, pregnancy or lactation was excluded from the study. Clinical symptoms, serum thyroxine, TRAb, thyroid ultrasound and orbital computed tomography formed the basis of the diagnosis. PBMCs were isolated from 10 ml of fresh peripheral blood by Ficoll-Paque density gradient centrifugation. Trizol reagent was used to extract the total RNA, and its quality was then checked on an Agilent 2100 Bioanalyzer. For repertoire sequencing, the TCR beta CDR3 regions were amplified from RNA transcripts. HTBI primers and the Qiagen OneStep RT-PCR kit were used in a first-round RT-PCR, which was followed by a second-round multiplex PCR, size selection and purification. Sequencing of the libraries was carried out on an Illumina HiSeq2000 in paired-end mode with 100 bp reads. In the source study's methods: SOAPnuke was used for read processing, and reads with adapters, uncalled bases, a mean Phred below 15, or no exact constant-primer or identifier match were discarded. High-quality paired reads were merged with COPE v1.2.5. Clonotypes were defined as unique nucleotide sequences and were aligned to IMGT TRB V, D and J references using MiTCR v1.1. Analysis was restricted to V-J combinations with a frequency above 0.0001, which covered 99.2% of repertoires. A TCR clonal expansion and chaos score per V-J combination was defined as the ratio of F50 clonal expansion to chaos observed in the TCRdist matrix. Welch's t-statistics and random forest were used to narrow the features down to around 13 V-J combinations, which were then fed into a naive Bayes classifier. The Morisita-Horn index was used to measure how similar the thyroid and blood repertoires were. TCRdb reprocessing: public reads trimmed at Q25 with fastp, clones called with MiXCR, in-frame beta chains kept. Rows merge per CDR3 protein into single entries with the most common DNA and genes. The V and J calls shown here were made by TCRdb, not taken from the authors' results. In this sample the table shows about half a million distinct CDR3 sequences, 14% of which occur a single time. The ten largest clones capture approximately 9.8% of the sample.

This sequence uses TRBV19 and TRBJ1-5; 7 central bases correspond to TRBD1. The sequenced material came from blood. This TCR was sampled from a woman aged 30 to 39 with Graves' ophthalmopathy. Donor details come from another sample of the same person, matched by shared clones. The nucleotide sequence reads TGTGCCAGTAGTTACAGGGGTTATAGCAATCAGCCCCATCATTTT. This gives the protein CASSYRGYSNQPHHF.